The entry below describes one TCR beta chain. Its antigen remains unidentified. Genomic DNA of every subset was divided equally among multiple immunoSEQ plates. The repertoire was sequenced with immunoSEQ multiplex PCR; TCRdb's copy has only in-frame clones and lacks some. The table lists a few hundred thousand clones, 97% of them singletons. The sample originates from a study of shared clonotypes between healthy human individuals. CD4+ cell separation produced CD45RA+ naive and CD45RA-negative memory subsets. The study's findings and limits: Donor scarcity curtailed the genetic and exposure-history diversity represented herein. Investigators collected only blood, and repertoires in tissues likely differ.

The CDR3 consists of 13 residues. The ends lost 7 bases at V and 3 bases at J; junction bases unmatched: 2. Germline V gene lookup returns CDR1 ENHRY and CDR2 SYGVKD. Sequenced: naive CD4+ T cells sorted from blood. Documented subset: CD45RA+ positively selected. The chain recombines TRBV10-3 with TRBJ2-1, with 8 bases matching TRBD2. The source of this sequence is a woman aged 30 to 39 in good health. The CDR3 nucleotides are TGTGCCATCAAAACTAGCGGCTACAATGAGCAGTTCTTC. Translating it yields CAIKTSGYNEQFF.